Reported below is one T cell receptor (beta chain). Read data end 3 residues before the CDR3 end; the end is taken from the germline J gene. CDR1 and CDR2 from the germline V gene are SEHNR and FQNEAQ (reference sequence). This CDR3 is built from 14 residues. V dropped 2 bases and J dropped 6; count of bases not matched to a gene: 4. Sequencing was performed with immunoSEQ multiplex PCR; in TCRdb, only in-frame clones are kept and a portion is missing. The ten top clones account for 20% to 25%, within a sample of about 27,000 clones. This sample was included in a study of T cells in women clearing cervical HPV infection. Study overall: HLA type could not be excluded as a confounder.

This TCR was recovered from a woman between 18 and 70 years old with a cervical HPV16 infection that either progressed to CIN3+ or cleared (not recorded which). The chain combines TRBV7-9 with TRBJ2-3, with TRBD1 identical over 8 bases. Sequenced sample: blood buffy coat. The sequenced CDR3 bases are TGTGCCAGCAGCTTACAGGGGGCCTCGGATACG. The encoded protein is CASSLQGASDT. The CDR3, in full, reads CASSLQGASDTQYF.